The subject of this entry is one T cell receptor beta chain. Antigen unknown. The data were taken from a study of cytomegalovirus exposure and HLA in healthy donors. Primers for the PCR totalled 60 Vbeta and 13 Jbeta. The protocol was immunoSEQ multiplex PCR, while the TCRdb copy is restricted to in-frame clones and leaves out a portion. The table shows some 150,000 clones, with roughly 80% occurring only once. J was trimmed by 10 bases and V by 3 bases; bases with no gene match: 10. Germline-derived CDR1 and CDR2 are SGDLS and YYNGEE. CDR3 length: 15 amino acids. Regarding the study as a whole: Later on, an analysis showed TCR association rates differing by HLA locus, with DRB1 the most and HLA-C the fewest. Through in vitro validation, a few CMV-associated chains were shown to be specific for CMV antigens. Among immune exposure information, only CMV serostatus was available. The productive fraction for most TCR beta V segments was about 87% or about 30% in an earlier analysis.

The sample was PBMCs. This chain links TRBV9 with TRBJ2-1, with TRBD2 matching 10 bases. The receptor comes from a man aged 30 to 45 in good health and CMV-seronegative. The CDR3 region has the DNA TGTGCCAGCAGCGCTACTAGCGGGAACCCAGGGGAGCAGTTCTTC. Translation gives CASSATSGNPGEQFF. The complete variable domain, with remaining parts taken from reference TRBV9 and TRBJ2-1, reads DSGVTQTPKHLITATGQRVTLRCSPRSGDLSVYWYQQSLDQGLQFLIQYYNGEERAKGNILERFSAQQFPDLHSELNLSSLELGDSALYFCASSATSGNPGEQFFGPGTRLTVL.